This T cell receptor (beta chain) was profiled in a study of T-cell reconstitution after alpha-beta-depleted transplantation in children. Study-level findings and limits: The origin of high day-60 TCRbeta diversity in some patients lay in surviving recipient T cells and thymic progenitors.

Unique molecular identifiers featured in how the TCRbeta library was prepared. TCRdb recomputed calls from the PCR reads with MiXCR, one row per CDR3 protein. The data show approximately 130,000 distinct CDR3 sequences, 8.5% to 10% seen once. About this clonotype: Antigen: not known.

The CDR3 extends over 15 amino acids. After removal of 6 bases from V and 2 bases from J, the junction contained 7 bases not matched to a gene. Germline CDR1 reads MNHNS; CDR2 reads SASEGT. This TCR came from a girl less than two years old who had a stem cell transplant for combined immunodeficiency, so the T cells may come from the graft donor. The sample in question was PBMCs, mostly from graft donor cells, obtained 180 days after TCRalphabeta/CD19-depleted stem cell transplant. V is TRBV6-1 and J is TRBJ2-7; the match to TRBD2 covers 10 bases. As DNA, the CDR3 is TGTGCCAGCAGGGATAGCGGGAGGCCACCCTACGAGCAGTACTTC. Protein: CASRDSGRPPYEQYF.